Shown below are 4 T cell receptor beta chains from a single sample sequenced in a study of T cell repertoires in cytomegalovirus infection. A single record per CDR3 protein comes from TCRdb applying MiXCR to the reads. The sample lists fewer than 650,000 distinct CDR3 sequences; about 40% were seen once. No cognate antigen is known for these TCRs. The material sequenced was cultured PBMCs, taken from culture after CMV antigen stimulation. The receptors shown here come from a human donor in good health (CMV status not recorded). Some clones in this sample may be carry-over from other donors' samples.

The chain employs TRBV5-1 and TRBJ1-1, with TRBD1 matching 7 bases. CDR1 is SGHRS, CDR2 YFSETQ, per germline. The CDR3 contains 14 residues. V trimming: 1 base; J trimming: 6 bases; junction bases outside the gene matches: 6. CDR3 residues: CASSLQGGGAEAFF. Here the CDR3 DNA reads TGCGCCAGCAGCTTGCAGGGGGGTGGGGCTGAAGCTTTCTTT.

The chain links TRBV28 to TRBJ2-7, with 7 bases matching TRBD2. The CDR3 loop spans 15 amino acids. After removal of 5 bases from V and 0 bases from J, the junction contained 7 bases not matched to a gene. Germline assignment: CDR1 MDHEN and CDR2 SYDVKM. The CDR3 spells CASSALGGFSYEQYF. CDR3 nucleotides: TGTGCCAGCAGTGCCTTGGGGGGGTTCTCCTACGAGCAGTACTTC.

CDR3 protein: CASSKKDREMDGYTF. The CDR3 DNA is TGTGCCAGTAGTAAAAAGGACAGGGAGATGGATGGCTACACCTTC. This chain joins TRBV19 and TRBJ1-2, with 8 positions matching TRBD1. The germline gives CDR1 LNHDA, CDR2 SQIVND (reference sequence). CDR3 size: 15 residues. The J segment lost 6 bases and the V segment lost 4 bases, leaving 10 bases of the junction unmatched.

The chain joins TRBV18 to TRBJ2-7; the D gene could be TRBD1 or TRBD2 (6 bases each). CDR3 length: 14 residues. Germline V gene data show CDR1 as KGHSH and CDR2 as LQKENI. V gave up 3 bases and J gave up 12 bases, with 21 bases separating them. The CDR3, as DNA: TGTGCCAGCTCACCTGGGGGGCCGGAACCTGTGTTGTACTTC. It is translated as CASSPGGPEPVLYF.